The 23 T cell receptor beta chains reported below all come from one sample, sequenced in a study of OX40 agonist ivuxolimab in advanced cancers. Assay used: immunoSEQ multiplex PCR; TCRdb lists only in-frame clones, some missing. This sample carries tens of thousands of clones, 75% to 90% of them seen once, and the ten largest clones take roughly 23%. Here the sequenced sample was CD4+ or CD8+ T cells sorted from blood, taken in a trial of the OX40 agonist ivuxolimab. The receptors stem from an adult with an advanced solid tumor such as melanoma, head and neck, liver or kidney cancer.

V gene TRBV5-1 combines with J gene TRBJ2-7; weak D call: TRBD1 (5 bases). Trimming shortened V by 0 bases and J by 3 bases, and 22 bases separated the two germline ends. In germline, CDR1 is SGHRS, CDR2 YFSETQ. This CDR3 has 18 amino acids. The CDR3 sequence: CASSLAGGGAGFYYEQYF. In DNA, the CDR3 is TGCGCCAGCAGCTTGGCCGGCGGTGGGGCAGGGTTTTACTACGAGCAGTACTTC. Full variable domain (missing parts from reference TRBV5-1 and TRBJ2-7): KAGVTQTPRYLIKTRGQQVTLSCSPISGHRSVSWYQQTPGQGLQFLFEYFSETQRNKGNFPGRFSGRQFSNSRSEMNVSTLELGDSALYLCASSLAGGGAGFYYEQYFGPGTRLTVT.

The chain carries TRBV7-2 and TRBJ2-1; D is unresolved. CDR1 is SGHTA and CDR2 is FQGNSA in the germline V gene. The V gene lost 2 bases and the J gene lost 6 bases, with 26 bases spanning the gap. CDR3 length: 19 amino acids. The CDR3 nucleotides are TGTGCCAGCAGCTTATCGAGGACGGTGATTTCTTGGGGATTCAATGAGCAGTTCTTC. Translation: CASSLSRTVISWGFNEQFF.

The chain employs TRBV30 and TRBJ1-3, with TRBD1 as a possible D gene (6 bases). Germline V CDR1 and CDR2: GTSNPN, SVGIG (reference sequence). The V and J ends lost 2 bases and 0 bases respectively, with 11 bases between them. The length of the CDR3 is 15 residues. CDR3 nucleotides: TGTGCCTGGAGTTGGACAGACCACTCTGGAAACACCATATATTTT. Encoded protein: CAWSWTDHSGNTIYF.

The CDR3 coding sequence is TGTGCCAGCAGCCCCAGGGGGCCCGTAGGGCGCGAGCAGTACTTC. Translation: CASSPRGPVGREQYF. The V and J genes are TRBV13 and TRBJ2-7, with 8 bases matching TRBD1. V shed 5 bases, J shed 6 bases, and the junction held 12 bases outside the gene matches. Germline V gives CDR1 PRHDT, CDR2 FYEKMQ (reference sequence). There are 15 residues in the CDR3.

This chain links TRBV30 with TRBJ2-1, with 8 bases identical to TRBD2. There are 16 residues in the CDR3. Per the germline V gene, CDR1 is GTSNPN and CDR2 is SVGIG (reference sequence). V lost 2 bases and J lost 0; bases outside the gene matches: 6. The CDR3 is CAWSPQRGSSYNEQFF. The CDR3 coding sequence is TGTGCCTGGAGTCCTCAGCGGGGGAGCTCCTACAATGAGCAGTTCTTC. The full variable domain, its missing parts supplied by reference TRBV30 and TRBJ2-1, is SQTIHQWPATLVQPVGSPLSLECTVEGTSNPNLYWYRQAAGRGLQLLFYSVGIGQISSEVPQNLSASRPQDRQFILSSKKLLLSDSGFYLCAWSPQRGSSYNEQFFGPGTRLTVL.

V usage is TRBV2 and J usage is TRBJ2-2, with D possibly TRBD1 on 6 matching bases. V lost 7 bases, J lost 1 base, and 13 bases lay in between. The CDR3 has 15 amino acids. CDR1 and CDR2 from the germline V gene are SNHLY and FYNNEI. The CDR3 sequence is CASNHRVRNTGELFF. In DNA, the CDR3 is TGTGCCAGCAATCACAGGGTACGGAACACCGGGGAGCTGTTTTTT.

This chain connects TRBV7-8 to TRBJ2-7; no definite D call. The CDR3 length is 12 residues. The germline gives CDR1 SGHVS, CDR2 FQNEAQ. Trimming removed 5 bases from V and 2 bases from J, with 7 bases in between. The CDR3 loop reads CASSPRAYEQYF. The CDR3 DNA follows: TGTGCCAGCAGCCCACGGGCCTACGAGCAGTACTTC.

Only a few counts were recorded for this clone. This chain uses TRBV6-6 with TRBJ2-1; D gene uncertain. The CDR3 has 15 amino acids. Germline V lookup: CDR1 MNHNY, CDR2 SVGAGI (reference sequence). Trimming removed 8 bases from V and 0 bases from J, with 14 bases in between. The CDR3 nucleotides read TGTGCCAGCGGTATTCCTAAAAGCTCCTACAATGAGCAGTTCTTC. Translation gives CASGIPKSSYNEQFF.

The rearrangement joins TRBV10-3 to TRBJ1-2; 7 nucleotides agree with TRBD1. Per germline, CDR1 ENHRY and CDR2 SYGVKD. The CDR3 runs 16 residues. J gave up 0 bases and V 3 bases, and 7 bases lay outside the gene matches. This CDR3 is CAISEDRDLANYGYTF. Here the CDR3 DNA reads TGTGCCATCAGTGAAGACAGGGACCTAGCTAACTATGGCTACACCTTC.

J is TRBJ2-1 and V is TRBV7-9; 7 nucleotides line up with TRBD2. Looked up from germline, CDR1 is SEHNR and CDR2 is FQNEAQ (reference sequence). The CDR3 consists of 17 residues. The J segment lost 6 bases and the V segment lost 4 bases, leaving 15 bases of the junction unmatched. The CDR3 coding sequence is TGTGCCAGCAGCTCCCTTTTTCTGGCGGGAGCCCCCAATGAGCAGTTCTTC. Translating it yields CASSSLFLAGAPNEQFF.

The chain carries TRBV27 and TRBJ2-7; D call uncertain. Germline CDR1 MNHEY, CDR2 SMNVEV (reference sequence). V lost 3 bases and J lost 2, with 8 bases in between. CDR3 size: 13 residues. DNA for the CDR3: TGTGCCAGCAGTTTTTTGGGTCCCTACGAGCAGTACTTC. Amino acids: CASSFLGPYEQYF.

The CDR3 DNA reads as TGTGCCAGCAGTTATAGTGTGGGCGAGCAGTACTTC. This translates into CASSYSVGEQYF. The rearrangement uses TRBV6-5 and TRBJ2-7; D ambiguous. The V and J ends lost 3 bases and 6 bases respectively, with 9 bases between them. The CDR3 length is 12 residues. Germline CDR1 and CDR2: MNHEY and SVGAGI.

The chain carries TRBV29-1 and TRBJ2-2; D is ambiguous. Germline lookup yields CDR1 SQVTM and CDR2 ANQGSEA. The V end lost 6 bases, the J end lost 1 base, and 9 bases lay between the germline ends. CDR3 length: 13 amino acids. The CDR3 loop is CSVRRMNTGELFF. The CDR3 coding sequence is TGCAGCGTCCGACGGATGAACACCGGGGAGCTGTTTTTT.

CDR3 nucleotides: TGTGCCATCAGTGAGTCCCACCCTCAGGGGGCCTTCGAGCAGTACTTC. Translated, it gives CAISESHPQGAFEQYF. The chain links TRBV10-3 to TRBJ2-7; 8 nucleotides agree with TRBD1. After removal of 0 bases from V and 6 bases from J, the junction contained 10 bases not matched to a gene. This CDR3 has 16 amino acids. CDR1 is ENHRY and CDR2 is SYGVKD in the germline V gene.

This chain joins TRBV28 and TRBJ2-1; TRBD2 aligns across 9 bases. CDR1 MDHEN and CDR2 SYDVKM come from the germline V gene. The CDR3 contains 17 residues. V gave up 5 bases and J gave up 0 bases; unmatched junction bases: 8. CDR3 coding DNA: TGTGCCAGCAGTCTCGGACTAGCGATGAGCTCCTACAATGAGCAGTTCTTC. Residues: CASSLGLAMSSYNEQFF.

The V call is TRBV7-2, the J call TRBJ2-2, with D unclear. V was trimmed by 2 bases and J by 4 bases, leaving 11 bases between them. CDR1 SGHTA and CDR2 FQGNSA come from the germline V gene. This CDR3 region has 15 residues. This CDR3 is CASSLRVQPTGELFF. The DNA of the CDR3 is TGTGCCAGCAGCTTAAGGGTACAGCCCACCGGGGAGCTGTTTTTT.

The rearrangement joins TRBV27 to TRBJ2-7; a weak D match, TRBD1 (6 bases). The CDR3 sequence is 14 residues long. Germline lookup yields CDR1 MNHEY and CDR2 SMNVEV (reference sequence). Deletions cut 10 bases from V and 6 bases from J, with 22 bases between. CDR3 coding DNA: TGTGCCACCTCCCTAAGAGGGGGTTTCTCCGAGCAGTACTTC. Translating gives CATSLRGGFSEQYF.

The V gene is TRBV30, the J gene TRBJ1-2, with 10 bases that match TRBD1. The CDR3 totals 14 residues. With V trimmed by 3 bases and J by 5 bases, 6 bases remained unmatched. Germline V gives CDR1 GTSNPN, CDR2 SVGIG (reference sequence). The DNA for the CDR3 is TGTGCCTGGAGGGTTTGGGGACAGGGGTATGGCTACACCTTC. Translating it yields CAWRVWGQGYGYTF.

The chain links TRBV7-9 to TRBJ2-2; D gene ambiguous. CDR1 and CDR2 from the germline V gene are SEHNR and FQNEAQ (reference sequence). The CDR3 loop spans 17 amino acids. Trimming left V 1 base short and J 2 bases short, with 14 bases between. The CDR3: CASSLGFFISNTGELFF. Here the CDR3 DNA reads TGTGCCAGCAGCTTAGGGTTCTTTATCTCCAACACCGGGGAGCTGTTTTTT. The variable domain in full, completed from reference TRBV7-9 and TRBJ2-2, reads DTGVSQNPRHKITKRGQNVTFRCDPISEHNRLYWYRQTLGQGPEFLTYFQNEAQLEKSRLLSDRFSAERPKGSFSTLEIQRTEQGDSAMYLCASSLGFFISNTGELFFGEGSRLTVL.

This chain joins TRBV9 and TRBJ2-7; D could derive from TRBD1 or TRBD2 (5 bases each). CDR3 length equals 15 residues. Trimming took 4 bases from V and 3 from J, leaving 17 bases between them. Germline CDR1 SGDLS, CDR2 YYNGEE. The CDR3 DNA sequence: TGTGCCAGCAGCCCATCCGGGACGCGAAACTACGAGCAGTACTTC. Translation: CASSPSGTRNYEQYF.

V and J are TRBV5-1 and TRBJ2-7; no definite D call. Germline values: CDR1 SGHRS, CDR2 YFSETQ. The germline V and J ends were trimmed by 2 bases and 2 bases, with 17 bases remaining between them. This CDR3 is built from 16 residues. The CDR3 DNA follows: TGCGCCAGCAGCTTTAACACCGTAACGTGGGCCTACGAGCAGTACTTC. This sequence encodes CASSFNTVTWAYEQYF.

V and J are TRBV29-1 and TRBJ2-1; 7 bases align to TRBD2. The CDR3 totals 12 residues. Trimming cost V 6 bases and J 9 bases; bases outside gene matches: 8. CDR1 and CDR2 from the germline V gene are SQVTM and ANQGSEA. The CDR3 region is CSVAAGASEQFF. The CDR3 DNA reads TGCAGCGTCGCCGCGGGAGCGAGTGAGCAGTTCTTC.

J is TRBJ2-1 and V is TRBV5-1; D gene unclear. With 3 bases removed from V and 3 bases from J, the gap between germline ends came to 10 bases. Germline CDR1 reads SGHRS; CDR2 reads YFSETQ. This CDR3 spans 14 amino acids. In nucleotides, the CDR3 is TGCGCCAGCAGCTCAACGGAGAACTACAATGAGCAGTTCTTC. As protein: CASSSTENYNEQFF.